This T cell receptor beta chain appears in the sequencing data of a study of siplizumab effects on memory and regulatory T cells. Germline values: CDR1 SGHRS, CDR2 YFSETQ. This CDR3 is built from 14 residues. The ends were cut back, 0 bases at V and 2 bases at J, with 8 bases in the middle. Assays captured 10^5 or so TCR templates per sample. Generated by immunoSEQ multiplex PCR, the TCRdb table keeps only in-frame clones and is missing some. The profile shows 90,000 to 130,000 clones, roughly 89% of them singletons. In regard to this clone: Its specificity is not known.

General study results and limits: In unstimulated cells, naive T cells appeared more diverse than memory T cells and seemed major alloresponse contributors.

The chain combines TRBV5-1 with TRBJ1-2; maybe TRBD1 (6 bases). The sequenced sample was CD4+ T cells sorted from blood. The clonotype originates from a human donor in good health. As DNA, the CDR3 is TGCGCCAGCAGCTTGGGGACAGAGAACTATGGCTACACCTTC. It is translated as CASSLGTENYGYTF.